These 12 T cell receptor beta chains share one sample of origin, sequenced in a study of regulatory T cells in long-lasting Graves disease. Building of the TCR beta libraries involved iRepertoire HTBI primers and Arm-PCR of CDR3 regions. TCRdb reprocessed the multiplex PCR reads with MiXCR, giving one entry per CDR3 protein. The sample has hundreds of thousands of distinct CDR3 sequences; around 21% are singletons. Time point: persistent/refractory GD, antithyroid drugs over 5 years with positive TRAb. Researchers made the TCR library from RNA that was extracted from PBMCs. The sample in question was peripheral blood mononuclear cells (PBMCs), obtained when the disease was refractory, from a patient treated with antithyroid drugs. The origin of the receptors is a female donor with Graves disease.

In the case of this clonotype: This may be a read error, as it is one base from a much larger clone. This chain joins TRBV12-3 or TRBV12-4 and TRBJ2-2, with 8 bases fitting TRBD2. This CDR3 region has 16 residues. The CDR3 sequence: CTSSWGTRTNTGELFF. In DNA, the CDR3 is TGTACCAGCAGTTGGGGGACTAGAACGAACACCGGGGAGCTGTTTTTT.

The sample holds many counts of this clonotype. The J gene is TRBJ2-5, the V gene TRBV9; D tentatively reads TRBD1 or TRBD2 (5 bases each). The V gene lost 0 bases and the J gene lost 4 bases, with 13 bases spanning the gap. CDR1 SGDLS and CDR2 YYNGEE come from the germline V gene. The CDR3 covers 15 residues. The chain's CDR3 is CASSVGGMQGETQYF. The CDR3 region has the DNA TGTGCCAGCAGCGTAGGGGGGATGCAGGGAGAGACCCAGTACTTC. The full variable domain, with the rest looked up from reference TRBV9 and TRBJ2-5, is DSGVTQTPKHLITATGQRVTLRCSPRSGDLSVYWYQQSLDQGLQFLIQYYNGEERAKGNILERFSAQQFPDLHSELNLSSLELGDSALYFCASSVGGMQGETQYFGPGTRLLVL.

This clonotype has ten or more counts. This chain links TRBV28 with TRBJ2-5; D uncertain. This CDR3 is 12 amino acids long. Trimming pared 6 bases from V and 1 base from J, leaving 6 bases between. The germline gives CDR1 MDHEN, CDR2 SYDVKM. The CDR3 loop reads CASSVSQETQYF. CDR3 DNA: TGTGCCAGCAGCGTGTCCCAAGAGACCCAGTACTTC.

The chain combines TRBV29-1 with TRBJ1-1, with D tentatively TRBD1 (5 bases). Germline CDR1 and CDR2: SQVTM and ANQGSEA. Trimming shortened V by 7 bases and J by 4 bases, and 13 bases separated the two germline ends. The length of the CDR3 is 12 residues. The CDR3 sequence: CSAVQGFTEAFF. CDR3 DNA: TGCAGCGCTGTTCAGGGTTTCACTGAAGCTTTCTTT.

A single count supports this clonotype. The chain recombines TRBV5-4 with TRBJ1-1; TRBD1 matches at 8 bases. J was trimmed by 5 bases and V by 4 bases; bases with no gene match: 4. This CDR3 has 13 residues. Germline V gives CDR1 SGHNT, CDR2 YYREEE (reference sequence). The CDR3 sequence: CASSEGQVTEAFF. In nucleotides, the CDR3 is TGTGCCAGCAGCGAGGGACAGGTTACTGAAGCTTTCTTT.

The sample holds many counts of this clonotype. The chain's CDR3 is CASSHGGGNGYTF. The CDR3 DNA sequence: TGTGCCAGCAGTCACGGTGGGGGTAACGGCTACACCTTC. This chain connects TRBV12-3 or TRBV12-4 to TRBJ1-2; tentatively, D is TRBD1 (5 bases). The CDR3 loop spans 13 amino acids. V was cut by 5 bases and J by 8 bases, with 15 bases left in between.

This chain connects TRBV2 to TRBJ2-1; perhaps TRBD2 as D (5 bases). The V gene's germline CDR1 is SNHLY and CDR2 FYNNEI. This CDR3 is 19 amino acids long. The V and J ends lost 10 bases and 3 bases respectively, with 31 bases between them. The CDR3 region is CATFKPGDSAQNIYNEQFF. CDR3 coding DNA: TGTGCCACCTTCAAACCCGGAGATAGCGCACAAAATATCTACAATGAGCAGTTCTTC.

The gene calls are TRBV5-1 and TRBJ2-2; 14 bases fit TRBD2. This CDR3 is 17 amino acids long. V gave up 4 bases and J gave up 3 bases; unmatched junction bases: 5. Germline values: CDR1 SGHRS, CDR2 YFSETQ. CDR3 loop: CASSPGTSGRHTGELFF. DNA for the CDR3: TGCGCCAGCAGCCCCGGGACTAGCGGGAGACACACCGGGGAGCTGTTTTTT.

The chain recombines TRBV29-1 with TRBJ1-2, with 9 bases fitting TRBD1. Per germline, CDR1 SQVTM and CDR2 ANQGSEA. V shed 6 bases and J 8 bases; nucleotides not matched to a gene: 4. CDR3 length: 11 amino acids. The CDR3 here is CSVLTGGGYTF. For the CDR3, the DNA is TGCAGCGTCCTGACAGGGGGAGGCTACACCTTC.

The chain joins TRBV20-1 to TRBJ1-4; possibly TRBD1 for D (6 bases). This CDR3 has 14 amino acids. Germline lookup yields CDR1 DFQATT and CDR2 SNEGSKA (reference sequence). Trimming cost V 3 bases and J 7 bases, with 15 bases left between them. CDR3 in DNA: TGCAGTGCTAGTGAATCAGGGGCGCGTGAAAAACTGTTTTTT. As protein: CSASESGAREKLFF.

This clonotype showed up many times. The rearrangement joins TRBV3-1 to TRBJ1-5; a weak D match, TRBD1 (5 bases). Trimming cost V 0 bases and J 6 bases, with 12 bases left between them. The CDR3 contains 15 residues. Germline V CDR1 and CDR2: LGHDT, YNNKEL (reference sequence). The DNA of the CDR3 is TGTGCCAGCAGCCAAGATGAGGGGTATAGTCAGCCCCAGCATTTT. This codes for CASSQDEGYSQPQHF.

There are many counts of this clonotype. This chain joins TRBV28 and TRBJ1-1; D remains ambiguous. Trimming removed 4 bases from V and 2 bases from J, with 8 bases in between. In germline, CDR1 is MDHEN, CDR2 SYDVKM. The CDR3 sequence is 13 residues long. CDR3 residues: CASSWTRNTEAFF. Written as DNA, the CDR3 is TGTGCCAGCAGTTGGACCCGAAACACTGAAGCTTTCTTT.